This TCR beta chain was observed in a study of T cell responses to AZD1222 COVID-19 vaccine (TCRdb year 2021). Looking at the study overall: AZD1222 recipients with second doses at about 4 weeks or about 12 weeks were pooled, because spike-specific TCR depth and breadth did not differ between schedules. A total of under 250 trial participants underwent TCR sequencing, of whom 207 had received two doses of AZD1222 and approximately 25 had received two doses of the MenACWY control vaccine. Trial participants were enrolled into age subgroups of 18-55, 56-69 and 70-plus years, which contained about 150, 28 and 57 TCR-sequenced participants, respectively. General findings and caveats noted by the study authors: Nearly half of unique spike-specific TCRs reportedly recognized epitopes outside regions mutated in the B.1.351 and B.1.1.7 variants. Conclusions about previously exposed vaccinees are limited because only a handful of AZD1222 recipients were SARS-CoV-2 seropositive at baseline. A significant rise in spike-specific TCR breadth and depth was observed after two AZD1222 doses relative to day 0 and relative to MenACWY recipients. The vaccine-associated CD4 TCRs covered the entire spike protein, and the dominant responses fell in regions 160-218 and 743-854. Because no samples from the day 14 peak response were available, repertoires could be characterized only after the peak T cell response. Participants were mostly white British, with more females than males. The authors suggested clonal diversity may have been underestimated. The 56-69-year group was small, and its depth increase did not reach significance, likely because of low power.

On this clone: Its antigen is not yet known. No quality values exist for individual bases; no much larger clone is one base distant.

The CDR3 regions of human TCRbeta chains were analyzed by immunosequencing. As for the authors' bioinformatics: Repertoire TCRs were matched against a reference library of SARS-CoV-2-specific TCRs generated with the MIRA antigen-specificity platform. Breadth meant the fraction of unique TCRs that were SARS-CoV-2-associated, whereas depth meant the fraction of total T cells that were SARS-CoV-2-associated. Using the MIRA data, each spike-specific TCR was assigned both to the spike region to which the TCR was reactive and to a CD4 or CD8 class. Log10-transformed breadth and depth values were compared by one-way ANOVA with Sidak's multiple comparisons tests. Not all clones reach the TCRdb copy of this immuneACCESS table, which keeps in-frame sequences only. Checked studies attribute under half of the gap to unresolved V genes and leave the rest unexplained. The DNA was the basis for D and trimming; V, J and clone size are from that table. A total of approximately 120,000 clones appear in this sample, roughly 90% of them only once. The top ten clonotypes cover 4.5% of the sample.

The time point label here, explained by the study, means: baseline before first vaccination. Vaccinee samples came from UK trials COV001 and COV002, including a single-blind randomized controlled phase 2/3 trial of AZD1222 (ChAdOx1 nCoV-19) in healthy adults. Trial participant PBMC samples were collected at day 0 and day 28 after the second dose for TCRbeta chain sequencing. V and J lose 0 bases and 3 bases, and a span of 16 bases separates them. Its CDR3 holds 17 amino acids, cysteine through phenylalanine. The kept DNA is CDR3 alone, 51 bases in frame from the first base. The germline V gene provides CDR1 SGHRS and CDR2 YFSETQ.

The clonotype originates from an adult in good health. The chain is encoded by TRBV5-1 joined to TRBJ1-5, with the D gene uncertain. This specimen consisted of peripheral blood, obtained on day 0 of AZD1222 vaccination. The DNA reads as follows: TGCGCCAGCAGCTTGGAGGGCTTGGCATCGGTCAATCAGCCCCAGCATTTT. Its amino acids are CASSLEGLASVNQPQHF.